A single sample is the source of the 12 T cell receptor beta chains below, sequenced in a study of T-cell reconstitution after alpha-beta-depleted transplantation in children. Unique molecular identifiers were incorporated when the TCRbeta library was constructed. TCRdb processed the PCR reads anew with MiXCR; each CDR3 protein has one entry. The sample has about a million distinct CDR3 sequences; around 30% are singletons. Source: PBMCs, mostly from graft donor cells, taken 360 days after TCRalphabeta/CD19-depleted stem cell transplant. These receptors were taken from a boy under three years old who had a stem cell transplant for SCID, so the T cells may come from the graft donor.

This clonotype was detected only a few times. The chain has TRBV7-3 and TRBJ2-6; D may match TRBD1 or TRBD2 (6 bases each). In germline, CDR1 is SGHTA, CDR2 FQGTGA. There are 17 residues in the CDR3. The V and J ends lost 3 bases and 2 bases respectively, with 14 bases between them. CDR3 DNA: TGTGCCAGCAGCTTTATGAGGGGGGCAACTGGGGCCAACGTCCTGACTTTC. Its protein is CASSFMRGATGANVLTF. Full variable domain (remainder filled in from reference TRBV7-3 and TRBJ2-6): GAGVSQTPSNKVTEKGKYVELRCDPISGHTALYWYRQSLGQGPEFLIYFQGTGAADDSGLPNDRFFAVRPEGSVSTLKIQRTERGDSAVYLCASSFMRGATGANVLTFGAGSRLTVL.

This clonotype occurred a few times. The rearrangement uses TRBV7-3 and TRBJ1-1; D not resolved. The CDR3 loop spans 13 amino acids. V lost 8 bases and J lost 7, with 17 bases in between. CDR1 and CDR2 from the germline V gene are SGHTA and FQGTGA. CDR3 bases: TGTGCCAGCTCCAAGAGCTTCCAACTTGAAGCTTTCTTT. Translation gives CASSKSFQLEAFF.

This clonotype was counted only a few times. The V and J genes are TRBV28 and TRBJ1-2, with D hard to call. The V end was cut by 3 bases, the J end by 3 bases, with 17 bases between. Looked up from germline, CDR1 is MDHEN and CDR2 is SYDVKM. The CDR3 has 16 residues. The CDR3 coding sequence is TGTGCCAGCAGTTTCCAGAGGGTAGGTGGGCACTATGGCTACACCTTC. Amino acid sequence: CASSFQRVGGHYGYTF.

In its sample, this clonotype was seen a few times. The rearrangement links TRBV29-1 to TRBJ2-7; D is possibly TRBD1 or TRBD2 (7 bases each). The germline V gene has CDR1 SQVTM and CDR2 ANQGSEA. The CDR3 totals 13 residues. Trimming removed 4 bases from V and 2 bases from J, with 12 bases in between. The CDR3 here is CSVAQGRAYEQYF. The CDR3 DNA is TGCAGCGTTGCACAGGGGAGGGCCTACGAGCAGTACTTC.

A few counts support this clonotype. One junction end does not reproduce the germline sequence, and a read error may be involved. The chain combines TRBV10-3 with TRBJ2-7; no clear D gene. The germline CDR1 and CDR2 sequences are ENHRY and SYGVKD. This CDR3 has 11 residues. In DNA form, the CDR3 reads TGTGCCATCGGTGAACGGAACGTTCGGTACTTC. This encodes CAIGERNVRYF.

This clonotype was detected only a few times. The chain links TRBV5-1 to TRBJ2-2, with 7 bases lining up with TRBD1. CDR3 size: 18 residues. J gave up 2 bases and V 4 bases, and 14 bases lay outside the gene matches. Germline CDR1 reads SGHRS; CDR2 reads YFSETQ. CDR3 DNA sequence: TGCGCCAGCAGCCGCCAGACAGGGACGGGGATAAACACCGGGGAGCTGTTTTTT. This sequence encodes CASSRQTGTGINTGELFF. The full variable domain, completed using reference TRBV5-1 and TRBJ2-2, is KAGVTQTPRYLIKTRGQQVTLSCSPISGHRSVSWYQQTPGQGLQFLFEYFSETQRNKGNFPGRFSGRQFSNSRSEMNVSTLELGDSALYLCASSRQTGTGINTGELFFGEGSRLTVL.

The rearrangement links TRBV12-3 or TRBV12-4 to TRBJ2-5; TRBD1 matches 11 bases. The CDR3 totals 17 residues. With 5 bases clipped from V and 1 base from J, the junction kept 9 bases outside the gene matches. The CDR3 nucleotides are TGTGCCAGCAGTCCGAAGGACAGGGGGCGCCCCCAAGAGACCCAGTACTTC. Translating it yields CASSPKDRGRPQETQYF.

This clonotype came up a few times. This rearrangement joins TRBV9 to TRBJ2-2; 11 positions agree with TRBD1. The CDR3 consists of 19 residues. In germline, CDR1 is SGDLS, CDR2 YYNGEE. The V segment lost 0 bases and the J segment 7 bases; nucleotides outside the gene matches: 14. CDR3 sequence (DNA): TGTGCCAGCAGCGTAGCCCTTACCAAAGGACAGGGGGCGAACGGGGAGCTGTTTTTT. The encoded protein is CASSVALTKGQGANGELFF.

The chain combines TRBV29-1 with TRBJ2-7; TRBD2 matches at 7 bases. The germline V gene has CDR1 SQVTM and CDR2 ANQGSEA. This CDR3 region has 13 residues. Trimming cost V 2 bases and J 2 bases; bases outside gene matches: 3. The CDR3 bases are TGCAGCGTTGAAAGGGCGGGGGCCTACGAGCAGTACTTC. This codes for CSVERAGAYEQYF.

CDR3: CSAGNYEQYF. CDR3 coding DNA: TGCAGTGCTGGAAACTACGAGCAGTACTTC. The chain is built from TRBV20-1 and TRBJ2-7, with D unresolved. V gave up 5 bases and J gave up 3 bases, with 5 bases separating them. The CDR3 is made up of 10 amino acids. Per germline, CDR1 DFQATT and CDR2 SNEGSKA (reference sequence).

V gene TRBV4-1 combines with J gene TRBJ2-7, with 8 positions matching TRBD1. Germline V gene lookup returns CDR1 MGHRA and CDR2 YSYEKL. The CDR3 extends over 16 amino acids. With V trimmed by 0 bases and J by 6 bases, 10 bases remained unmatched. The CDR3 nucleotides are TGCGCCAGCAGCCAAGATGCTGGCAGGGGGCTTTCCGAGCAGTACTTC. This translates into CASSQDAGRGLSEQYF.

The chain's CDR3 is CASSLAAEINEKLFF. Written as DNA, the CDR3 is TGTGCCAGCAGCTTAGCAGCAGAGATAAATGAAAAACTGTTTTTT. The V gene is TRBV7-9, the J gene TRBJ1-4; unclear D gene. The CDR3 loop spans 15 amino acids. The germline V gene encodes CDR1 SEHNR and CDR2 FQNEAQ (reference sequence). Trimming left V 0 bases short and J 5 bases short, with 10 bases between.